This passage covers 13 T cell receptor beta chains from one sample sequenced in a study of regulatory T cells in long-lasting Graves disease. CDR3-region Arm-PCR and iRepertoire HTBI primers produced the TCR beta libraries. TCRdb re-called the multiplex PCR reads through MiXCR, storing one row per CDR3 protein. The data show over 300,000 distinct CDR3 sequences, roughly a fifth seen once. This sample's time point: persistent/refractory GD, antithyroid drugs over 5 years with positive TRAb. PBMC-derived RNA was used for the TCR library. The starting material was peripheral blood mononuclear cells (PBMCs), obtained when the disease was refractory, from a patient treated with antithyroid drugs. These receptors all come from a female donor with Graves disease.

The chain is built from TRBV20-1 and TRBJ2-3, with TRBD2 matching over 8 bases. This CDR3 is 15 amino acids long. Germline CDR1 DFQATT, CDR2 SNEGSKA (reference sequence). After removal of 0 bases from V and 3 bases from J, the junction contained 5 bases not matched to a gene. The CDR3 region is CSARDPLAGTDTQYF. CDR3 nucleotides: TGCAGTGCTAGAGATCCCCTAGCGGGTACAGATACGCAGTATTTT.

On this clonotype: This likely stems from a read error, as it lies one base from a far larger clone. This chain joins TRBV12-3 or TRBV12-4 and TRBJ2-5; D unclear. V gave up 5 bases and J gave up 5 bases, with 21 bases separating them. The CDR3 runs to 16 residues. The CDR3 nucleotides read TGTGCCAGCAGTGGTAGCCGGAACCCCTTAGGGGAGACCCAGTACTTC. This gives the protein CASSGSRNPLGETQYF.

This clonotype was detected many times. The CDR3 spells CASTPGARTEAFF. CDR3 nucleotides: TGTGCCAGCACCCCTGGGGCTCGGACTGAAGCTTTCTTT. The V and J genes are TRBV11-2 and TRBJ1-1, with D perhaps matching TRBD1 (5 bases). The CDR3 length is 13 residues. Germline V gives CDR1 SGHAT, CDR2 FQNNGV. Deletions cut 7 bases from V and 5 bases from J, with 14 bases between.

The genes are TRBV27 and TRBJ1-4; D remains unclear. Germline V gene data show CDR1 as MNHEY and CDR2 as SMNVEV (reference sequence). This CDR3 is 13 amino acids long. The ends were cut back, 5 bases at V and 10 bases at J, with 14 bases in the middle. The CDR3 DNA reads as TGTGCCAGCAGTCCGGCCCCGGAGGTAAAACTGTTTTTT. It translates to CASSPAPEVKLFF.

This clonotype was picked up a small number of times. This chain uses TRBV3-1 with TRBJ2-6; no firm D call. Per the germline V gene, CDR1 is LGHDT and CDR2 is YNNKEL (reference sequence). V dropped 4 bases and J dropped 2 bases, with 6 bases sitting between them. This CDR3 is 14 amino acids long. CDR3 nucleotides: TGTGCCAGCAGCCCTGAACCTGGGGCCAACGTCCTGACTTTC. Protein: CASSPEPGANVLTF.

V and J are TRBV9 and TRBJ1-3; D might be TRBD1 (6 bases). Trimming pared 0 bases from V and 8 bases from J, leaving 18 bases between. This CDR3 contains 16 residues. The germline V gene encodes CDR1 SGDLS and CDR2 YYNGEE. The CDR3 DNA reads TGTGCCAGCAGCGTAGACCGGGCAGGGGTAGAGGACACCATATATTTT. Translation: CASSVDRAGVEDTIYF.

The J gene is TRBJ1-1, the V gene TRBV6-9; D gene ambiguous. Looked up from germline, CDR1 is MNHGY and CDR2 is SVAAGI. The CDR3 loop spans 17 amino acids. V was shortened by 3 bases and J by 1 base, with 18 bases between the two germline ends. The CDR3 DNA reads as TGTGCCAGCAGTTACGGCGGCTCATGGTATCGGAACACTGAAGCTTTCTTT. The encoded protein is CASSYGGSWYRNTEAFF.

In its sample, this clonotype was seen many times. The limits of the CDR3 on the DNA are not certain, so only TCRdb's listed CDR3 is given. The V gene is TRBV13, the J gene TRBJ2-7; the D call in the table, TRBD1, was not verified against the DNA. The CDR3 is made up of 13 amino acids, end residues included. Germline loops: CDR1 PRHDT, CDR2 FYEKMQ (reference sequence). The CDR3: CASSFGTGSQEYF.

This clonotype was observed at least ten times. This chain connects TRBV7-2 to TRBJ2-7; D unclear. Trimming cost V 0 bases and J 3 bases, with 12 bases left between them. The CDR3 has 15 residues. The germline gives CDR1 SGHTA, CDR2 FQGNSA. The DNA of the CDR3 is TGTGCCAGCAGCTTAGCGGCCTCTCCAGACTACGAGCAGTACTTC. Amino acid sequence: CASSLAASPDYEQYF.

This clonotype was counted between two and nine times. The gene calls are TRBV11-2 and TRBJ2-3; D might be TRBD2 (5 bases). The CDR3 runs to 13 residues. The V gene's germline CDR1 is SGHAT and CDR2 FQNNGV. V dropped 5 bases and J dropped 4 bases, with 10 bases sitting between them. DNA of the CDR3: TGTGCCAGCAGCCCCAGCGGCCCAGATACGCAGTATTTT. This sequence encodes CASSPSGPDTQYF.

The sample holds a few counts of this clonotype. The V gene is TRBV15, the J gene TRBJ1-2, with D unclear. Trimming took 3 bases from V and 7 from J, leaving 18 bases between them. CDR3 length: 15 amino acids. The V gene's germline CDR1 is LNHNV and CDR2 YYDKDF (reference sequence). CDR3 loop: CATSSPEDGRGGYTF. In nucleotides, the CDR3 is TGTGCCACCAGCAGCCCCGAGGACGGTCGCGGTGGCTACACCTTC.

Many counts were recorded for this clonotype. The rearrangement joins TRBV11-2 to TRBJ1-2; 9 nucleotides match TRBD1. This CDR3 spans 14 amino acids. Germline loops: CDR1 SGHAT, CDR2 FQNNGV. V shed 3 bases and J 7 bases; nucleotides not matched to a gene: 6. The CDR3 sequence is CASSLGGTGIGYTF. The CDR3 DNA reads as TGTGCCAGCAGCTTGGGGGGGACAGGGATTGGCTACACCTTC.

This chain links TRBV4-1 with TRBJ2-7; D perhaps matches TRBD1 (6 bases). The length of the CDR3 is 15 residues. Trimming left V 0 bases short and J 2 bases short, with 11 bases between. In germline, CDR1 is MGHRA, CDR2 YSYEKL. CDR3 protein: CASSQEDRSAYEQYF. Here the CDR3 DNA reads TGCGCCAGCAGCCAAGAAGACAGGAGTGCCTACGAGCAGTACTTC.